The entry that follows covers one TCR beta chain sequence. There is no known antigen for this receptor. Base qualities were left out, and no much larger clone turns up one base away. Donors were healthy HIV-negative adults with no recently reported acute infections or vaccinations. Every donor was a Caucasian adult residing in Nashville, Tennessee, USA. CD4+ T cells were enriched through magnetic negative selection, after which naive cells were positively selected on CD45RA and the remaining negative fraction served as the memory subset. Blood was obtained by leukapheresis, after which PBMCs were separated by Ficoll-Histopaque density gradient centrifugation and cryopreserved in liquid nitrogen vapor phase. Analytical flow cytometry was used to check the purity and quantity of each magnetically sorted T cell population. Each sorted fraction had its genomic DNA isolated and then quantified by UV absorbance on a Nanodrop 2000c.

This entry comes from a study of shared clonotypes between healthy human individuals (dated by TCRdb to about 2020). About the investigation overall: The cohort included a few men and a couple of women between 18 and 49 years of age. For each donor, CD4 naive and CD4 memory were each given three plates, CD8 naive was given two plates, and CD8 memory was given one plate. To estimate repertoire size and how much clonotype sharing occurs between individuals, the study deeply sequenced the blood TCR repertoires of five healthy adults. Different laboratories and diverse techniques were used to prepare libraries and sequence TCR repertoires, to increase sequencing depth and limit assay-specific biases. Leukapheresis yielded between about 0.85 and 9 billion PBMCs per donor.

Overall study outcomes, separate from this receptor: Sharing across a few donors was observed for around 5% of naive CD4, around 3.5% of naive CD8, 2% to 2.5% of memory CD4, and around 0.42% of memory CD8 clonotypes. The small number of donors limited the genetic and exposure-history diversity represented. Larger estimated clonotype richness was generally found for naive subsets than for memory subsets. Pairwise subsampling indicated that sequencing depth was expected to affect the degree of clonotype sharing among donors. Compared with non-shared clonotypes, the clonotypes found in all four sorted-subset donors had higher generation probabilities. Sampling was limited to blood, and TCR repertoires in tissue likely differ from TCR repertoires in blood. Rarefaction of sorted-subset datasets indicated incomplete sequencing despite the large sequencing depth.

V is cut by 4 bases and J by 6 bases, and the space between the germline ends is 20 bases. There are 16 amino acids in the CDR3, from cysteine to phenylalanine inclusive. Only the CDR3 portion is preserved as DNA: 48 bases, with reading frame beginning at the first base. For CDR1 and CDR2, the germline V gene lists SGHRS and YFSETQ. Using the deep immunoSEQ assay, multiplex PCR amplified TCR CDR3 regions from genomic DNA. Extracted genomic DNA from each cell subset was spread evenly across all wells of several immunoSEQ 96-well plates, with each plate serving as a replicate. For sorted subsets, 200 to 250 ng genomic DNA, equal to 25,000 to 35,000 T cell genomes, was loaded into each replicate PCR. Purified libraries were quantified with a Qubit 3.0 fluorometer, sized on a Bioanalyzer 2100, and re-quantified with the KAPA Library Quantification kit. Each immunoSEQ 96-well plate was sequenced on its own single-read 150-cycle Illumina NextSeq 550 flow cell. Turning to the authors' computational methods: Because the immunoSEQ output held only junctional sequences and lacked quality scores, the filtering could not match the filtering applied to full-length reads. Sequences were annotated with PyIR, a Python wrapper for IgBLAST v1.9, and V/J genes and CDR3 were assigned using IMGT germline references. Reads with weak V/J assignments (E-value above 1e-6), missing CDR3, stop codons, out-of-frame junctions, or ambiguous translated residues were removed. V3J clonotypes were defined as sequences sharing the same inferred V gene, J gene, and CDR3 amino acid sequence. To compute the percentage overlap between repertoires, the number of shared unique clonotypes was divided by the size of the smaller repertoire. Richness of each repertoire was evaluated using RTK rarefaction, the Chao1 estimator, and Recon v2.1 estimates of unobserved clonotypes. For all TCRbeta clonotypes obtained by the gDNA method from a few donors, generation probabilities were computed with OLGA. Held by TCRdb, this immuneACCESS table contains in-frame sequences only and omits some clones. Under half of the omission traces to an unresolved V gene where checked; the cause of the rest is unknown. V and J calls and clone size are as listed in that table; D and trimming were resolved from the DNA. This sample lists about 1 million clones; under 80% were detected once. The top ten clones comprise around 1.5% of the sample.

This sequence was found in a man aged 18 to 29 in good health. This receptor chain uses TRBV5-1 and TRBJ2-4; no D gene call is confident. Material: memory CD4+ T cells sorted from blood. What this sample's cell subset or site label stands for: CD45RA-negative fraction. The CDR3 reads CASSADSSRALNIQYF. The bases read TGCGCCAGCAGCGCCGACTCCTCTCGGGCGTTAAACATTCAGTACTTC.